A single sample is the source of the 3 T cell receptor beta chains below, sequenced in a study of blood T cell repertoires in COVID-19. Clones were read by immunoSEQ multiplex PCR, and TCRdb kept only the in-frame ones, dropping some. Of about 75,000 clones in the sample, roughly 89% were seen once. The sequenced sample was peripheral blood. The receptors here all came from a woman in her fifties or sixties with acute or convalescent COVID-19.

The table lists this clone with a count of one. Other nucleotide sequences from this sample produce the same CDR3. The V call is TRBV30, the J call TRBJ1-1, with a possible D match to TRBD1 (6 bases). The CDR3 spans 13 residues. The germline V gene encodes CDR1 GTSNPN and CDR2 SVGIG (reference sequence). Trimming pared 0 bases from V and 1 base from J, leaving 6 bases between. In DNA form, the CDR3 reads TGTGCCTGGAGTGTACAGGGGAACACTGAAGCTTTCTTT. Its protein product is CAWSVQGNTEAFF.

The V gene is TRBV27, the J gene TRBJ2-7, with TRBD1 matching over 8 bases. The ends lost 6 bases at V and 0 bases at J; junction bases unmatched: 7. The CDR3 totals 15 residues. Germline CDR1 MNHEY, CDR2 SMNVEV (reference sequence). CDR3 nucleotide sequence: TGTGCCAGCAGGGGACCGGGACAGGACTCCTACGAGCAGTACTTC. It is translated as CASRGPGQDSYEQYF.

This chain connects TRBV12-5 to TRBJ1-6; a possible D gene is TRBD1 (6 bases). V dropped 9 bases and J dropped 5 bases, with 8 bases sitting between them. CDR3 size: 12 residues. The germline CDR1 and CDR2 sequences are LGHNT and FRNRAP. The CDR3 coding sequence is TGTGCTAGCCGGACAGATAATTCACCCCTCCACTTT. This encodes CASRTDNSPLHF.